This passage covers 19 T cell receptor beta chains from one sample sequenced in a study of T cells in localized non-small cell lung cancer. Clones were read by immunoSEQ multiplex PCR, and TCRdb kept only the in-frame ones, dropping some. The sample records about 3,700 clones, approximately 30% being singletons. Sequenced material: normal lung tissue next to the tumor, taken before any cancer treatment. Receptor source: a male donor aged 60 or over with stage III lung adenocarcinoma.

The sample holds a few counts of this clone. The V gene is TRBV11-3, the J gene TRBJ2-2; 10 nucleotides line up with TRBD2. Germline values: CDR1 SGHNT, CDR2 YENEEA. This CDR3 has 17 residues. Trimming took 4 bases from V and 5 from J; bases not matched to a gene: 10. The CDR3, as DNA: TGTGCCAGCAGCTCCCGTGGGGGTAGCGGGAGGACCGGGGAGCTGTTTTTT. Translating gives CASSSRGGSGRTGELFF.

This clone is labeled medium-sized (0.01 to 0.1%). The chain recombines TRBV9 with TRBJ2-5; 7 positions match TRBD1. The CDR3 is 15 residues long. Germline CDR1 and CDR2: SGDLS and YYNGEE. Trimming at V came to 2 bases and at J to 5 bases, leaving 9 bases not matched to a gene. CDR3 sequence (DNA): TGTGCCAGCAGCGTGAGGGGGCAGCTCAGGGAGACCCAGTACTTC. Encoded protein: CASSVRGQLRETQYF.

This clone was observed a few times. The rearrangement links TRBV9 to TRBJ2-4, with D possibly being TRBD1 (7 bases). This CDR3 comprises 16 residues. Trimming removed 3 bases at V and 8 bases at J, with 21 bases between. CDR1 is SGDLS and CDR2 is YYNGEE in the germline V gene. CDR3 protein: CASSAQGGGGSHIQYF. DNA for the CDR3: TGTGCCAGCAGCGCCCAGGGGGGTGGTGGGAGTCACATTCAGTACTTC.

Relative to its sample, this clone is hyperexpanded. This sequence joins TRBV19 and TRBJ2-7, with a tentative D call TRBD2 (5 bases). Trimming pared 10 bases from V and 0 bases from J, leaving 16 bases between. The CDR3 has 14 amino acids. In germline, CDR1 is LNHDA, CDR2 SQIVND (reference sequence). Here the CDR3 reads CATAVGDSSYEQYF. The CDR3, as DNA: TGTGCCACCGCTGTGGGAGATTCCTCCTACGAGCAGTACTTC. Looking up the rest from reference TRBV19 and TRBJ2-7 gives the full variable domain: DGGITQSPKYLFRKEGQNVTLSCEQNLNHDAMYWYRQDPGQGLRLIYYSQIVNDFQKGDIAEGYSVSREKKESFPLTVTSAQKNPTAFYLCATAVGDSSYEQYFGPGTRLTVT.

This clone is medium-sized in the sample. The chain combines TRBV25-1 with TRBJ2-1; 9 bases line up with TRBD2. Trimming took 9 bases from V and 6 from J; bases not matched to a gene: 6. From germline, CDR1 is MGHDK and CDR2 SYGVNS. CDR3 length equals 13 residues. Here the CDR3 reads CASPSGEGNEQFF. CDR3 bases: TGTGCCAGTCCTAGCGGGGAAGGCAATGAGCAGTTCTTC.

Here the CDR3 DNA reads TGTGCCAGCAGCGGACGACAGGGCACAGATACGCAGTATTTT. Amino acid sequence: CASSGRQGTDTQYF. The V call is TRBV11-3, the J call TRBJ2-3, with a tentative D call TRBD1 (6 bases). This CDR3 spans 14 amino acids. V was cut by 5 bases and J by 1 base, with 10 bases left in between. Germline V CDR1 and CDR2: SGHNT, YENEEA.

V is TRBV7-4 and J is TRBJ1-1, with D uncertain. Germline CDR1 is SGHVT and CDR2 is SQSDAQ. The CDR3 is made up of 13 amino acids. V was pared by 1 base and J by 5 bases, with 8 bases between. CDR3 nucleotides: TGTGCCAGCAGCTTAGTACGAGAGACTGAAGCTTTCTTT. It is translated as CASSLVRETEAFF. Combining the CDR3 with reference TRBV7-4 and TRBJ1-1 gives the whole variable domain GAGVSQSPRYKVAKRGRDVALRCDSISGHVTLYWYRQTLGQGSEVLTYSQSDAQRDKSGRPSGRFSAERPERSVSTLKIQRTEQGDSAVYLCASSLVRETEAFFGQGTRLTVV.

The table lists this clone with a few counts. CDR3 sequence reads: CASSFRTDTYEQYF. The CDR3 nucleotides are TGCGCCAGCAGCTTTCGGACAGATACCTACGAGCAGTACTTC. The chain links TRBV4-1 to TRBJ2-7, with D perhaps matching TRBD1 (6 bases). The V gene's germline CDR1 is MGHRA and CDR2 YSYEKL. Trimming left V 5 bases short and J 2 bases short, with 13 bases between. The CDR3 is 14 residues long.

The chain recombines TRBV29-1 with TRBJ2-1, with D maybe TRBD2 (6 bases). The CDR3 runs 12 residues. Deletions cut 6 bases from V and 5 bases from J, with 11 bases between. The germline CDR1 and CDR2 sequences are SQVTM and ANQGSEA. The CDR3 is CSVGGANNEQFF. The CDR3 coding sequence is TGCAGCGTCGGCGGGGCGAACAATGAGCAGTTCTTC.

This clone turned up a few times. This rearrangement joins TRBV11-3 to TRBJ2-4; D may be TRBD2 (6 bases). Germline V gene lookup returns CDR1 SGHNT and CDR2 YENEEA. CDR3 size: 16 residues. Trimming shortened V by 3 bases and J by 0 bases, and 12 bases separated the two germline ends. The CDR3 coding sequence is TGTGCCAGCAGCTTGGGACTTTCTCTAGCCAAAAACATTCAGTACTTC. Translated, it gives CASSLGLSLAKNIQYF.

A few counts support this clone. The chain recombines TRBV28 with TRBJ1-5, with 10 bases that match TRBD1. The J segment lost 6 bases and the V segment lost 4 bases, leaving 6 bases of the junction unmatched. Germline-derived CDR1 and CDR2 are MDHEN and SYDVKM. This CDR3 has 15 amino acids. The CDR3 sequence is CASSSTGQGGQPQHF. The CDR3, as DNA: TGTGCCAGCAGTTCGACCGGACAGGGGGGTCAGCCCCAGCATTTT.

The rearrangement links TRBV19 to TRBJ2-3, with a weak D call TRBD2 (6 bases). Trimming removed 4 bases from V and 7 bases from J, with 18 bases in between. This CDR3 has 15 amino acids. The germline CDR1 and CDR2 sequences are LNHDA and SQIVND (reference sequence). Written as DNA, the CDR3 is TGTGCCAGTAGTAACCCCCGCGGGATCGGAAATACGCAGTATTTT. It yields the protein CASSNPRGIGNTQYF.

This clone was observed a handful of times. The gene calls are TRBV6-7 and TRBJ1-5; D is ambiguous. TRBV6-7 belongs to the ORF category, with a function that is uncertain. V lost 5 bases and J 9 bases, leaving 8 bases between the germline ends. CDR3 length: 11 amino acids. In nucleotides, the CDR3 is TGTGCCAGCAGTCCCGGTGGGCCCCAGCATTTT. The encoded protein is CASSPGGPQHF.

This clone is medium-sized by share. V gene TRBV6-8 combines with J gene TRBJ2-1; 12 bases agree with TRBD2. Per the germline V gene, CDR1 is MNHGY and CDR2 is SAAAGT. The CDR3 has 16 amino acids. The V segment lost 5 bases and the J segment 4 bases; nucleotides outside the gene matches: 6. In DNA, the CDR3 is TGTGCCAGCAGTGAGGGACTAGCGGGCATATACAATGAGCAGTTCTTC. Protein sequence: CASSEGLAGIYNEQFF.

The rearrangement joins TRBV15 to TRBJ2-5; D is perhaps TRBD2 (6 bases). CDR1 and CDR2 (germline): LNHNV, YYDKDF (reference sequence). Trimming removed 5 bases from V and 2 bases from J, with 15 bases in between. The CDR3 covers 15 residues. The CDR3 protein is CATSGGTLGQETQYF. The CDR3, as DNA: TGTGCCACCAGCGGCGGGACGCTCGGGCAAGAGACCCAGTACTTC.

This chain links TRBV15 with TRBJ1-3, with unresolved D. The CDR3 totals 15 residues. V lost 0 bases, J lost 4 bases, and 10 bases lay in between. The germline gives CDR1 LNHNV, CDR2 YYDKDF (reference sequence). The CDR3 DNA is TGTGCCACCAGCAGAGATGGAGGGCTCGGAAACACCATATATTTT. Translated: CATSRDGGLGNTIYF.

By share, this clone counts as medium-sized. The rearrangement joins TRBV6-8 to TRBJ1-5; 10 bases are a match to TRBD1. Germline CDR1 and CDR2: MNHGY and SAAAGT. Germline trimming cut 4 bases from V and 2 bases from J; bases unmatched to any gene: 8. The CDR3 contains 17 residues. CDR3 protein: CASSSGGTGARNQPQHF. The DNA for the CDR3 is TGTGCCAGCAGTTCAGGGGGGACAGGGGCACGCAATCAGCCCCAGCATTTT.

The chain recombines TRBV19 with TRBJ1-2; 9 bases agree with TRBD1. CDR1 LNHDA and CDR2 SQIVND come from the germline V gene (reference sequence). The CDR3 runs to 13 residues. Trimming removed 6 bases from V and 8 bases from J; junction bases left unmatched: 7. The CDR3 here is CASSRTGVDGYTF. The CDR3 nucleotides read TGTGCCAGTAGCAGGACAGGGGTCGACGGCTACACCTTC.

This clone was seen a few times. This sequence joins TRBV11-3 and TRBJ2-7; 7 positions agree with TRBD1. The CDR3 is 15 residues long. J lost 2 bases, V lost 5 bases, and 9 bases had no gene match. Per the germline V gene, CDR1 is SGHNT and CDR2 is YENEEA. The chain's CDR3 is CASSPKTGIAYEQYF. The DNA for the CDR3 is TGTGCCAGCAGCCCGAAGACAGGGATAGCCTACGAGCAGTACTTC.